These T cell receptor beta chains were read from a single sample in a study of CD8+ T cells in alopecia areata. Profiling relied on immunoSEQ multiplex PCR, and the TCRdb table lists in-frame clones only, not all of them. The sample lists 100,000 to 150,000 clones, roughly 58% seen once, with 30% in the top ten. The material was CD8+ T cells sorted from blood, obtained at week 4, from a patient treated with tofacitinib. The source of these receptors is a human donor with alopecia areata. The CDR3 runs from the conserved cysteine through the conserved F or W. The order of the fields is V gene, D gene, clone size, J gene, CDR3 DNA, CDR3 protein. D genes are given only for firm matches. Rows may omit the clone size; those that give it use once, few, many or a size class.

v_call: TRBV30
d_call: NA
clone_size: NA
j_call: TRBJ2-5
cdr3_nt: TGTGCCTGGGGCCACGGGGAGACCCAGTACTTC
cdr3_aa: CAWGHGETQYF

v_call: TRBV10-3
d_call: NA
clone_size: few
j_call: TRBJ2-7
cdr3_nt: TGTGCCATCAGTGAGTCGTACGTGTCCTACGAGCAGTACTTC
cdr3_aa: CAISESYVSYEQYF

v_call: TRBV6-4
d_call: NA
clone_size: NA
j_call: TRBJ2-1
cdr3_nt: TGTGCCAGCAGTGTCGAGGCAGGCTCCTACAATGAGCAGTTCTTC
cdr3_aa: CASSVEAGSYNEQFF

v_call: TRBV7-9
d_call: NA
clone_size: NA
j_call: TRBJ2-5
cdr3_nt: TGTGCCAGCAGCACAGTGGGTGAGACCCAGTACTTC
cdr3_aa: CASSTVGETQYF

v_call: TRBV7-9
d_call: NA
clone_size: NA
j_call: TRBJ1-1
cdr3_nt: TGTGCCAGCAGCTTAGGGCCGCATGAGCAAAGAGCTTTCTTT
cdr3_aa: CASSLGPHEQRAFF

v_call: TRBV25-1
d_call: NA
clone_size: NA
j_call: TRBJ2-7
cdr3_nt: TGTGCCAGCAGTCGGGCCTACGAGCAGTACTTC
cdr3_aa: CASSRAYEQYF

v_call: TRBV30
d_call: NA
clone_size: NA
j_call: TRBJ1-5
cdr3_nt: TGTGCCTGGAGTGTCAGTATCAATCAGCCCCAGCATTTT
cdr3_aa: CAWSVSINQPQHF

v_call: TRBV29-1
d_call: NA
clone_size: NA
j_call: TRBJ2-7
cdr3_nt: TGCAGCGTTGTAGGCAGGGACGGTACCTACGAGCAGTACTTC
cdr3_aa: CSVVGRDGTYEQYF

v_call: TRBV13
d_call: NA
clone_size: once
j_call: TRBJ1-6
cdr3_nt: TGTGCCAGCAGCTTAGAGCCGTTACTGGGTTCACCCCTCCACTTT
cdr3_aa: CASSLEPLLGSPLHF

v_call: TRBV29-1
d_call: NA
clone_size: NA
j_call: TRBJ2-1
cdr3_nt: TGCAGCGTTGTTTGGCTAGCGAGCAATGAGCAGTTCTTC
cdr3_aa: CSVVWLASNEQFF

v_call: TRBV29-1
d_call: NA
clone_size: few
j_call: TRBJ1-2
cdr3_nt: TGCAGCGTTGAGAGGCGGACTCCAGGCTACACCTTC
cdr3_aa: CSVERRTPGYTF

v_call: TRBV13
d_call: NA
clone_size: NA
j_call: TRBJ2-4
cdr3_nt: TGTGCCAGCAGCGACCAGAGGCACATTCAGTACTTC
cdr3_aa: CASSDQRHIQYF

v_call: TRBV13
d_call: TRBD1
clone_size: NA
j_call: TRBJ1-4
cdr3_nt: TGTGCCAGCACCAACGGACAGGGTTTAGGTAATGAAAAACTGTTTTTT
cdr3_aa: CASTNGQGLGNEKLFF

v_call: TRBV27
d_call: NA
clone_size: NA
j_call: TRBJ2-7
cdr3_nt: TGTGCCAGCAGACTACAAATTCAAGAGACCTACGAGCAGTACTTC
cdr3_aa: CASRLQIQETYEQYF

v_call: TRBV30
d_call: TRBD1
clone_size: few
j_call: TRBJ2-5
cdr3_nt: TGTGCCTGGAGTAATGGACAGGAGCAAGAGACCCAGTACTTC
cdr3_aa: CAWSNGQEQETQYF

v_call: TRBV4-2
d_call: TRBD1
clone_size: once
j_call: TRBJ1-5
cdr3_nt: TGTGCCAGCAGCCAAGAGGACAGGGGAGGTCAGCCCCAGCATTTT
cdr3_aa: CASSQEDRGGQPQHF

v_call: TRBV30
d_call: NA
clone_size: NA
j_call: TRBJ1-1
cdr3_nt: TGTGCCTGGGACGCGGTGAACACTGAAGCTTTCTTT
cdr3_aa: CAWDAVNTEAFF

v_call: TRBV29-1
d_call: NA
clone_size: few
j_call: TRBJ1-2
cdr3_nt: TGCAGCGTTGAAGAGGACCGTCTTGGCTACACCTTC
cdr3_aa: CSVEEDRLGYTF

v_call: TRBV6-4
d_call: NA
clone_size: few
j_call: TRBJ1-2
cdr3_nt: TGTGCCATCGCCGAGGGATCTGTGAACTATGGCTACACCTTC
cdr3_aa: CAIAEGSVNYGYTF

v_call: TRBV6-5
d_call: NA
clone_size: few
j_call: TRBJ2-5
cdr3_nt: TGTGCCAGCAGCCTCGGGGTCGGGGACCAAGAGACCCAGTACTTC
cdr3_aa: CASSLGVGDQETQYF

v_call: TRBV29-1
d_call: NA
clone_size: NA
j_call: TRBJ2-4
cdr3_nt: TGCAGCGTTGAGATCGGGGGCCCCTTCGCCAAAAACATTCAGTACTTC
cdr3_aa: CSVEIGGPFAKNIQYF

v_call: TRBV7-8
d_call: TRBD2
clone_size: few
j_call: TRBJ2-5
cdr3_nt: TGTGCCAGCAGCTTAGAGGGACTAGGGGGGACCCAGTACTTC
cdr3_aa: CASSLEGLGGTQYF

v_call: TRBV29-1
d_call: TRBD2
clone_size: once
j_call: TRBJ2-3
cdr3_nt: TGCAGCGTTGAAGGACTAGCGGGGGGCCAGGATACGCAGTATTTT
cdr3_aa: CSVEGLAGGQDTQYF

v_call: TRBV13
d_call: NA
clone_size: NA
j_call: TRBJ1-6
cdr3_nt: TGTGCCAGCAGCTTAGGCGCCACGGACTCACCCCTCCACTTT
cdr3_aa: CASSLGATDSPLHF

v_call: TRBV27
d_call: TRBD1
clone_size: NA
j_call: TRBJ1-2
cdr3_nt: TGTGCCAGCAGCCAACAGGGGTACTATGGCTACACCTTC
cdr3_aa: CASSQQGYYGYTF

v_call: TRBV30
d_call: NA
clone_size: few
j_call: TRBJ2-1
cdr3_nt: TGTGCCTGGAGTTGGGGAGATGAGCAGTTCTTC
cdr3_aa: CAWSWGDEQFF

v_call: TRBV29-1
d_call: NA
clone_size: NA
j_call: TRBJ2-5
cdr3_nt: TGCAGCGTTGGTGGCCGCCTCACAGGGAAAGCGGTCCAAGAGACCCAGTACTTC
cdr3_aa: CSVGGRLTGKAVQETQYF

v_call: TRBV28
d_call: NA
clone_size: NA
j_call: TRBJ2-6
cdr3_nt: TGTGCCAGCAGCGGTCCGGTCTCTGGGGCCAACGTCCTGACTTTC
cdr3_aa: CASSGPVSGANVLTF

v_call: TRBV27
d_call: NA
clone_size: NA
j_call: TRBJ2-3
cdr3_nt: TGTGCCAGCAGTTTCTCTTTCCCAGATACGCAGTATTTT
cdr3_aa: CASSFSFPDTQYF

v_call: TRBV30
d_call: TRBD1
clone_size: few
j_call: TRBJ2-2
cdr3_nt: TGTGCCTACGGGACAGGGGGCCGTACCGGGGAGCTGTTTTTT
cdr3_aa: CAYGTGGRTGELFF

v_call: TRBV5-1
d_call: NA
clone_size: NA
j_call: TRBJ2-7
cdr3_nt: TGCGCCAGCAGCGGGACCAGCTCCTACGAGCAGTACTTC
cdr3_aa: CASSGTSSYEQYF

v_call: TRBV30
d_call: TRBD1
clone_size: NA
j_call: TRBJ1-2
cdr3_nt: TGTGCATCAGGACAGGGTGATGGCTACACCTTC
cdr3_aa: CASGQGDGYTF

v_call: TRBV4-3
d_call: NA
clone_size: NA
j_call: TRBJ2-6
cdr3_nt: TGCGCCAGCAGCCAAGACAGACTTATCTCTGGGGCCAACGTCCTGACTTTC
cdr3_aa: CASSQDRLISGANVLTF

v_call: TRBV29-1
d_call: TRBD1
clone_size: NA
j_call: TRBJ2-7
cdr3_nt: TGCAGCGCAAGGGACAGTGGGATCTACGAGCAGTACTTC
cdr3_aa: CSARDSGIYEQYF

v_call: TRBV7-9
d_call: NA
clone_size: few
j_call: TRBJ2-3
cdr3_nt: TGTGCCAGCAGCCCAACAGGGAGCCCGGCAGATACGCAGTATTTT
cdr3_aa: CASSPTGSPADTQYF

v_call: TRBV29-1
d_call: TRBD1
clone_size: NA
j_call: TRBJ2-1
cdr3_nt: TGCAGCGGCCGGGACAGCTCCTACAATGAGCAGTTCTTC
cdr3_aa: CSGRDSSYNEQFF

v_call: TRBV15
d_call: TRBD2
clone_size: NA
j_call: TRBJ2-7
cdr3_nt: TGTGCCACCAGCAGAGTCCCAGCGGGGGGCTTTTACGAGCAGTACTTC
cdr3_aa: CATSRVPAGGFYEQYF

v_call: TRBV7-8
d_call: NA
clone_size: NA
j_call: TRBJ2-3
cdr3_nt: TGTGCCAGCAGCTTAGGGACAGTCCTCGGGGATACGCAGTATTTT
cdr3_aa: CASSLGTVLGDTQYF

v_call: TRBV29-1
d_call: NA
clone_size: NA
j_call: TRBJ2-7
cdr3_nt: TGCAGCGTTGAACGGCGGTCAGTCAATCCATACGAGCAGTACTTC
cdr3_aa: CSVERRSVNPYEQYF

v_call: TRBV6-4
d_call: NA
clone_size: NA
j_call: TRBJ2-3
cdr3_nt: TGTGCCAGTGGGGACGGGGGAAGCACAGATACGCAGTATTTT
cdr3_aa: CASGDGGSTDTQYF

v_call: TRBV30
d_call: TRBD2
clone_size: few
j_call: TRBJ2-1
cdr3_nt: TGTGCCTGGGTAGCGGGGGGGCCCGGGCAGTTCTTC
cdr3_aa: CAWVAGGPGQFF

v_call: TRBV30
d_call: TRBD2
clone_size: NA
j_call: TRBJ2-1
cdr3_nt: TGTGCCTGGATAGACGGGGGGGCAAATGAGCAGTTCTTC
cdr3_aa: CAWIDGGANEQFF

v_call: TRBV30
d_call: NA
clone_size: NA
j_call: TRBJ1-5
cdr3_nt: TGTGCCTGGACCTCCGGGCCCAGCAATCAGCCCCAGCATTTT
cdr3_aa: CAWTSGPSNQPQHF

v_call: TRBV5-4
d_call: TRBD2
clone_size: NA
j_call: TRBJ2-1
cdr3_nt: TGTGCCAGCAGCTCCCCGGGACTAGCGGGTCCCCTTAGCTCCTACAATGAGCAGTTCTTC
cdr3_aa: CASSSPGLAGPLSSYNEQFF

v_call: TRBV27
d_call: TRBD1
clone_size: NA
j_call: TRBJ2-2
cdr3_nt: TGTGCCAGCAGTTTTTATGGGACAGGGGAAAACGGGGAGCTGTTTTTT
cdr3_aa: CASSFYGTGENGELFF

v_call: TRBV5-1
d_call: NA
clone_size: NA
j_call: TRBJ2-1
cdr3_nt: TGCGCCAGCAGCACCGCCTATGAGCAGTTCTTC
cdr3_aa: CASSTAYEQFF

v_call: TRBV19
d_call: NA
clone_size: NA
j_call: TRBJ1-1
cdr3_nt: TGTGCCAGTAGCCAAGGGTTCACGAACACTGAAGCTTTCTTT
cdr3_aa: CASSQGFTNTEAFF

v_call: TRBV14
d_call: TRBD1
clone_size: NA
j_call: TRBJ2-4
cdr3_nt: TGTGCCAGCAGCGACCCGGGACAGGGGAAGAAAAACATTCAGTACTTC
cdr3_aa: CASSDPGQGKKNIQYF

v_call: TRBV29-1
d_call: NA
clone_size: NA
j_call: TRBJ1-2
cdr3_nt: TGCAGCGTTGAGAGAGATAGGAGCTATGGCTACACCTTC
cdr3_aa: CSVERDRSYGYTF

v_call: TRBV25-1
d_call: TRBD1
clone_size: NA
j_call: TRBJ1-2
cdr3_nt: TGTGCCAGCAGTACCGGGACAGGGGACGGCTACACCTTC
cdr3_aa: CASSTGTGDGYTF

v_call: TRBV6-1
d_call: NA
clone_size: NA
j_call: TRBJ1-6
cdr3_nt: TGTGCCAGCACCGGGACAACTTGGGATTCACCCCTCCACTTT
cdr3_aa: CASTGTTWDSPLHF